This T cell receptor (beta chain) was documented in a study of cytomegalovirus exposure and HLA in healthy donors. Primers included in the PCR were 60 Vbeta and 13 Jbeta primers. Libraries were prepared by immunoSEQ multiplex PCR; TCRdb keeps only in-frame clonotypes and omits some of them. The sample lists fewer than 200,000 clones, about four fifths occurring once. This CDR3 has 16 amino acids. Trimming cost V 2 bases and J 4 bases; bases outside gene matches: 7. Germline assignment: CDR1 SGDLS and CDR2 YYNGEE. Material: PBMCs. This receptor was taken from a woman aged 18-29 years in good health and CMV-seronegative. The V gene is TRBV9, the J gene TRBJ2-1, with 9 nucleotides matching TRBD1. The CDR3 bases are TGTGCCAGCAGCGTGGACAGGGGAGCAACTTACAATGAGCAGTTCTTC. Its translation is CASSVDRGATYNEQFF. The variable domain in full, with the rest retrieved from reference TRBV9 and TRBJ2-1, is DSGVTQTPKHLITATGQRVTLRCSPRSGDLSVYWYQQSLDQGLQFLIQYYNGEERAKGNILERFSAQQFPDLHSELNLSSLELGDSALYFCASSVDRGATYNEQFFGPGTRLTVL.